A selection of T cell receptor beta chains follows, all from one sample in a study of T-cell memory formation after mild COVID-19. Using its own MiXCR run on the 5' RACE reads, TCRdb lists one record per CDR3 protein. This table holds hundreds of thousands of distinct CDR3 sequences, around a quarter found once. Sequencing used PBMCs or a T cell subset sorted from them (not recorded which). Receptors originate from an adult woman who had mild COVID-19 (a few samples of this study predate the infection). Cell type and time point are not known. Both conserved end residues are part of each CDR3. The D gene is left open where the match is weak. The size field is filled for only some rows; it gives once, few, many or a size class.

d_gene: TRBD2; v_gene: TRBV30; abundance: many; j_gene: TRBJ2-2; CDR3nt: TGTGCCTGGAGGAGCGGGAGTGACACCGGGGAGCTGTTTTTT; CDR3aa: CAWRSGSDTGELFF
d_gene: TRBD2; v_gene: TRBV23-1; abundance: few; j_gene: TRBJ2-2; CDR3nt: TGCGCCAGCAGTCCTGGGGAGCGGGAGTCAACCGGGGAGCTGTTTTTT; CDR3aa: CASSPGERESTGELFF
d_gene: NA; v_gene: TRBV24-1; abundance: few; j_gene: TRBJ2-1; CDR3nt: TGTGCCACCAGAAGGGACGCTAACAATGAGCAGTTCTTC; CDR3aa: CATRRDANNEQFF
d_gene: TRBD2; v_gene: TRBV7-2; abundance: few; j_gene: TRBJ2-2; CDR3nt: TGTGCCAGCAGACGTACTAGCGGGCTGCAAGGCACCGGGGAGCTGTTTTTT; CDR3aa: CASRRTSGLQGTGELFF
d_gene: NA; v_gene: TRBV5-6; abundance: few; j_gene: TRBJ2-5; CDR3nt: TGTGCCAGCAGCTTGGTCGGACTGCACCAAGAGACCCAGTACTTC; CDR3aa: CASSLVGLHQETQYF
d_gene: NA; v_gene: TRBV30; abundance: NA; j_gene: TRBJ2-3; CDR3nt: TGTGCCTGGACTCCTGTCCGGGATACGCAGTATTTT; CDR3aa: CAWTPVRDTQYF
d_gene: NA; v_gene: TRBV3-1; abundance: NA; j_gene: TRBJ2-7; CDR3nt: TGTGCCAGCAGCCAAGACCAGGGACCGGGTGAGGAGCAGTACTTC; CDR3aa: CASSQDQGPGEEQYF
d_gene: TRBD1; v_gene: TRBV7-2; abundance: few; j_gene: TRBJ1-4; CDR3nt: TGTGCCAGCAGCTTAGGTCCGGGACAGGCGGGAAAACTGTTTTTT; CDR3aa: CASSLGPGQAGKLFF
d_gene: TRBD2; v_gene: TRBV4-2; abundance: NA; j_gene: TRBJ2-1; CDR3nt: TGTGCCAGCAGCCAAGATAGCGGGAGCTCCTACAATGAGCAGTTCTTC; CDR3aa: CASSQDSGSSYNEQFF
d_gene: TRBD2; v_gene: TRBV29-1; abundance: NA; j_gene: TRBJ2-1; CDR3nt: TGCAGCGTTGAAGGACTAGCGTCGTACAATGAGCAGTTCTTC; CDR3aa: CSVEGLASYNEQFF
d_gene: NA; v_gene: TRBV2; abundance: NA; j_gene: TRBJ2-7; CDR3nt: TGTGCCAGCAGTGCGCAGGGGATCTCCTACGAGCAGTACTTC; CDR3aa: CASSAQGISYEQYF
d_gene: NA; v_gene: TRBV5-1; abundance: NA; j_gene: TRBJ2-2; CDR3nt: TGCGCCAGCAGCTTGAATCCGCGGCTCGGGGAGCTGTTTTTT; CDR3aa: CASSLNPRLGELFF
d_gene: NA; v_gene: TRBV14; abundance: NA; j_gene: TRBJ2-2; CDR3nt: TGTGCCAGCAGCCAGGGGCACCGCACCGGGGAGCTGTTTTTT; CDR3aa: CASSQGHRTGELFF
d_gene: TRBD2; v_gene: TRBV12-3/TRBV12-4; abundance: few; j_gene: TRBJ2-5; CDR3nt: TGTGCCAGCAGCAACTCTAGCGGGGGGGCGGAGACCCAGTACTTC; CDR3aa: CASSNSSGGAETQYF
d_gene: NA; v_gene: TRBV29-1; abundance: NA; j_gene: TRBJ2-3; CDR3nt: TGCAGCGTTGAAGATGGGGGCGTCTCAGATACGCAGTATTTT; CDR3aa: CSVEDGGVSDTQYF
d_gene: NA; v_gene: TRBV29-1; abundance: once; j_gene: TRBJ1-2; CDR3nt: TGCAGCGTTGAAGGGCAGGGGAAAGGCTACACCTTC; CDR3aa: CSVEGQGKGYTF
d_gene: NA; v_gene: TRBV7-2; abundance: NA; j_gene: TRBJ2-3; CDR3nt: TGTGCCAGCAGCTGGGTGTTGAGCACAGATACGCAGTATTTT; CDR3aa: CASSWVLSTDTQYF
d_gene: NA; v_gene: TRBV9; abundance: NA; j_gene: TRBJ2-7; CDR3nt: TGTGCCAGCAGCCTATCCGGGGGCGGGAGCTCCTACGAGCAGTACTTC; CDR3aa: CASSLSGGGSSYEQYF
d_gene: TRBD2; v_gene: TRBV11-1; abundance: NA; j_gene: TRBJ2-7; CDR3nt: TGTGCCAGCAGCTCCGTAACTAGCGGTACCTCCTACGAGCAGTACTTC; CDR3aa: CASSSVTSGTSYEQYF
d_gene: TRBD1; v_gene: TRBV5-1; abundance: NA; j_gene: TRBJ1-1; CDR3nt: TGCGCCAGCAGCCACAGACAGGGGGCGGATACTGAAGCTTTCTTT; CDR3aa: CASSHRQGADTEAFF
d_gene: NA; v_gene: TRBV4-1; abundance: NA; j_gene: TRBJ2-7; CDR3nt: TGCGCCAGCAGCCAGGGCGGGGGACAGTTGGTCGGCGAGCAGTACTTC; CDR3aa: CASSQGGGQLVGEQYF
d_gene: NA; v_gene: TRBV7-7; abundance: NA; j_gene: TRBJ2-5; CDR3nt: TGTGCTAGCAGCTTAGCGCAATCTCGCCAAGAGACCCAGTACTTC; CDR3aa: CASSLAQSRQETQYF